The entry below gives a single T cell receptor (beta chain) sequence along with its context. In the original workflow: Estimates of nucleated cell counts were drawn from the amplification of reference gene primers. Measured with immunoSEQ multiplex PCR; TCRdb has only the in-frame clones, and not every one. V and J calls and clone size are copied from that table; D and trimming were computed from the DNA. The sample records approximately 320,000 clones, about 90% being singletons. This entry belongs to a study of blood T cell repertoires in COVID-19. Across the whole study: Acute and convalescent COVID-19 samples came from the United States, Italy and Spain. Sample material is recorded as cDNA or gDNA derived from T cells, B-cell-depleted T cells, or PBMCs.

Trimming took 4 bases from V and 7 from J, leaving 14 bases between them. CDR1 and CDR2 (germline): SGHNT, YYREEE (reference sequence). This CDR3 spans 13 amino acids. Followed over time, Seattle patients had been enrolled while infection was active. The sequence came from a woman aged 25 to 39 with COVID-19, enrolled during active disease. The sample comprised peripheral blood. The chain has TRBV5-4 and TRBJ1-2; no clear D gene. CDR3 residues: CASSRGPMRGYTF. The CDR3 nucleotides read TGTGCCAGCAGCCGGGGTCCTATGCGTGGCTACACCTTC.